These 32 T cell receptor beta chains came from one sample sequenced in a study of T-cell reconstitution after alpha-beta-depleted transplantation in children. Preparation of the TCRbeta library involved a method that used unique molecular identifiers. From the PCR reads, TCRdb called clonotypes with MiXCR, one entry per CDR3 protein. The sample has around 450,000 distinct CDR3 sequences, about 10% seen once; the top ten hold around 2%. The source material was PBMCs, sampled before TCRalphabeta/CD19-depleted stem cell transplant. These receptors were taken from a child aged 2-15 years with inherited bone marrow failure, due to receive a stem cell transplant.

This clonotype showed up just a few times. This chain uses TRBV20-1 with TRBJ2-7; D uncertain. This CDR3 spans 14 amino acids. The germline V and J ends were trimmed by 2 bases and 6 bases, with 17 bases remaining between them. The germline CDR1 and CDR2 sequences are DFQATT and SNEGSKA (reference sequence). CDR3 DNA sequence: TGCAGTGCTAGACAGAAGGGATTACTCCGCGAGCAGTACTTC. Translated: CSARQKGLLREQYF.

This clonotype has at least ten counts. This sequence joins TRBV12-3 or TRBV12-4 and TRBJ1-2; D perhaps matches TRBD1 (6 bases). V lost 5 bases and J 4 bases, leaving 17 bases between the germline ends. The CDR3 is 15 amino acids. CDR3 nucleotide sequence: TGTGCCAGCAGTCCCGCGGGGGGCAGTCCCTATGGCTACACCTTC. This sequence encodes CASSPAGGSPYGYTF.

This clonotype has just a few counts. The chain recombines TRBV6-1 with TRBJ1-5; D perhaps matches TRBD1 (6 bases). The CDR3 has 17 residues. In germline, CDR1 is MNHNS, CDR2 SASEGT. V gave up 4 bases and J gave up 1 base, with 17 bases separating them. CDR3 protein: CASSGTGFGPSNQPQHF. For the CDR3, the DNA is TGTGCCAGCAGTGGAACAGGGTTCGGGCCAAGCAATCAGCCCCAGCATTTT.

The sample holds many counts of this clonotype. This sequence joins TRBV10-3 and TRBJ2-2; D possibly uses TRBD1 or TRBD2 (5 bases each). V was clipped by 6 bases and J by 0 bases, with 11 bases between them. Germline CDR1 ENHRY, CDR2 SYGVKD. The CDR3 runs 15 residues. The CDR3 region is CAIRSGTANTGELFF. The CDR3 nucleotides are TGTGCCATCAGATCCGGGACGGCGAACACCGGGGAGCTGTTTTTT.

In its sample, this clonotype was seen a few times. The chain carries TRBV5-1 and TRBJ2-3; no definite D call. The ends were cut back, 2 bases at V and 3 bases at J, with 13 bases in the middle. The germline CDR1 and CDR2 sequences are SGHRS and YFSETQ. The CDR3 is 15 amino acids. CDR3 sequence: CASSFDMTITDTQYF. The CDR3, as DNA: TGCGCCAGCAGCTTCGACATGACGATAACAGATACGCAGTATTTT.

CDR3: CSARDPVAGSYEQYF. The CDR3 bases are TGCAGTGCTAGAGATCCCGTAGCGGGCTCCTACGAGCAGTACTTC. The V call is TRBV20-1, the J call TRBJ2-7, with TRBD2 matching 7 bases. This CDR3 has 15 residues. With V trimmed by 0 bases and J by 0 bases, 5 bases remained unmatched. The germline V gene encodes CDR1 DFQATT and CDR2 SNEGSKA (reference sequence).

There are many counts of this clonotype. The chain joins TRBV9 to TRBJ2-7; perhaps TRBD2 as D (5 bases). Germline lookup yields CDR1 SGDLS and CDR2 YYNGEE. The CDR3 totals 15 residues. Trimming stripped 0 bases from V and 2 bases from J, with 12 bases between. DNA of the CDR3: TGTGCCAGCAGCGTAGGGGGAGAAGAGGCCTACGAGCAGTACTTC. Translated: CASSVGGEEAYEQYF.

This clonotype has a count of ten or more. This sequence joins TRBV6-2 or TRBV6-3 and TRBJ1-5; D possibly corresponds to TRBD1 (5 bases). The CDR3 has 18 residues. V was cut by 0 bases and J by 3 bases, with 18 bases left in between. Germline loops: CDR1 MNHEY, CDR2 SVGEGT. CDR3 coding DNA: TGTGCCAGCAGTTACTCGACAACCGTCAGGGCCTCCAATCAGCCCCAGCATTTT. Translating gives CASSYSTTVRASNQPQHF.

This clonotype was detected many times. The V gene is TRBV5-1, the J gene TRBJ1-2, with D unresolved. The V and J ends lost 4 bases and 4 bases respectively, with 14 bases between them. The CDR3 spans 14 residues. From germline, CDR1 is SGHRS and CDR2 YFSETQ. CDR3 coding DNA: TGCGCCAGCAGCCCGGCTCCCGGCCTCTATGGCTACACCTTC. This gives the protein CASSPAPGLYGYTF. Variable domain in full (rest from reference TRBV5-1 and TRBJ1-2): KAGVTQTPRYLIKTRGQQVTLSCSPISGHRSVSWYQQTPGQGLQFLFEYFSETQRNKGNFPGRFSGRQFSNSRSEMNVSTLELGDSALYLCASSPAPGLYGYTFGSGTRLTVV.

This clonotype was counted ten times or more. The V gene is TRBV5-6, the J gene TRBJ2-5; D is ambiguous. The CDR3 is 13 residues long. In germline, CDR1 is SGHDT, CDR2 YYEEEE. Trimming left V 2 bases short and J 7 bases short, with 12 bases between. This CDR3 reads CASSFPSPGTQYF. DNA for the CDR3: TGTGCCAGCAGCTTCCCTAGTCCAGGGACCCAGTACTTC.

This clonotype was counted many times. The chain carries TRBV5-1 and TRBJ2-1; possible D gene TRBD1, 6 bases. Trimming stripped 4 bases from V and 6 bases from J, with 17 bases between. CDR1 is SGHRS, CDR2 YFSETQ, per germline. The CDR3 consists of 15 residues. The CDR3 DNA is TGCGCCAGCAGCGGGCCGTTCCCAGGGGCCAATGAGCAGTTCTTC. Translated: CASSGPFPGANEQFF.

This clonotype turned up a few times. This chain uses TRBV28 with TRBJ1-2; no reliable D call. From germline, CDR1 is MDHEN and CDR2 SYDVKM. V was shortened by 3 bases and J by 8 bases, with 10 bases between the two germline ends. The CDR3 sequence is 12 residues long. The chain's CDR3 is CASSFQFRGYTF. The DNA for the CDR3 is TGTGCCAGCAGTTTCCAGTTCCGGGGCTACACCTTC.

This clonotype was seen ten or more times. The genes are TRBV29-1 and TRBJ1-1, with TRBD1 as a possible D gene (5 bases). CDR1 is SQVTM, CDR2 ANQGSEA, per germline. Deletions cut 0 bases from V and 4 bases from J, with 9 bases between. This CDR3 spans 13 amino acids. The DNA of the CDR3 is TGCAGCGTTGAAGATGGGACCTTCACTGAAGCTTTCTTT. This translates into CSVEDGTFTEAFF.

This clonotype was detected many times. The chain couples TRBV18 to TRBJ2-2; 8 bases agree with TRBD2. With 3 bases clipped from V and 6 bases from J, the junction kept 9 bases outside the gene matches. Looked up from germline, CDR1 is KGHSH and CDR2 is LQKENI. This CDR3 spans 16 amino acids. The CDR3 coding sequence is TGTGCCAGCTCACCGTGGACAGCGGGAGATCCCGGGGAGCTGTTTTTT. Amino acid sequence: CASSPWTAGDPGELFF.

There are many counts of this clonotype. The chain employs TRBV5-5 and TRBJ2-1, with unresolved D. CDR3 length: 13 amino acids. Trimming pared 2 bases from V and 9 bases from J, leaving 12 bases between. Germline CDR1 and CDR2: SGHKS and YYEKEE (reference sequence). The CDR3 DNA is TGTGCCAGCAGCTTTGGGCTAGAGGTTGAGCAGTTCTTC. It specifies CASSFGLEVEQFF.

The sample holds a few counts of this clonotype. The chain is built from TRBV7-9 and TRBJ1-1; possibly TRBD1 for D (5 bases). The germline CDR1 and CDR2 sequences are SEHNR and FQNEAQ (reference sequence). The CDR3 has 15 residues. V was pared by 6 bases and J by 6 bases, with 20 bases between. CDR3 residues: CASRILNQGSAEAFF. The CDR3 nucleotides are TGTGCCAGCAGAATCCTAAACCAGGGTTCGGCTGAAGCTTTCTTT.

This clonotype occurred a few times. The chain recombines TRBV4-3 with TRBJ2-1, with 14 bases aligning to TRBD2. The CDR3 extends over 14 amino acids. CDR1 and CDR2 from the germline V gene are LGHNA and YSLEER. Losses at the gene ends were 0 bases for V and 14 bases for J; bases not matched to a gene: 3. CDR3: CASSQEGTSGSEFF. CDR3 nucleotides: TGCGCCAGCAGCCAAGAGGGGACTAGCGGGAGCGAGTTCTTC.

The genes are TRBV6-2 or TRBV6-3 and TRBJ2-7; 8 bases are shared with TRBD2. The CDR3 is made up of 16 amino acids. V lost 0 bases and J lost 3; bases outside the gene matches: 7. Germline CDR1 is MNHEY and CDR2 is SVGEGT. In nucleotides, the CDR3 is TGTGCCAGCAGTTACTCATCGGGGCTAGCGGGCTACGAGCAGTACTTC. This translates into CASSYSSGLAGYEQYF.

Only a few counts were recorded for this clonotype. In nucleotides, the CDR3 is TGCGCCAGCAGCCAAGCTCCCGGTGCTAACTATGGCTACACCTTC. Residues: CASSQAPGANYGYTF. The rearrangement links TRBV4-1 to TRBJ1-2; no clear D gene. Germline V gene data show CDR1 as MGHRA and CDR2 as YSYEKL. Trimming removed 1 base from V and 0 bases from J, with 9 bases in between. CDR3 size: 15 residues.

The rearrangement joins TRBV7-9 to TRBJ2-5; D remains unclear. The CDR3 has 14 amino acids. Trimming left V 1 base short and J 7 bases short, with 13 bases between. Germline CDR1 is SEHNR and CDR2 is FQNEAQ (reference sequence). The CDR3 nucleotides are TGTGCCAGCAGCTTAGGTCTTCTGTCTGGGACCCAGTACTTC. It yields the protein CASSLGLLSGTQYF.

This clonotype was found a few times. The J gene is TRBJ1-1, the V gene TRBV10-3; D is perhaps TRBD1 (5 bases). Per germline, CDR1 ENHRY and CDR2 SYGVKD. This CDR3 is 15 amino acids long. The V end was cut by 2 bases, the J end by 0 bases, with 10 bases between. This chain's CDR3 is CAISEGEGMNTEAFF. Written as DNA, the CDR3 is TGTGCCATCAGTGAGGGGGAGGGGATGAACACTGAAGCTTTCTTT.

This clonotype was seen at least ten times. This chain uses TRBV12-3 or TRBV12-4 with TRBJ2-3, with TRBD2 identical over 9 bases. The CDR3 totals 15 residues. Trimming at V came to 6 bases and at J to 5 bases, leaving 9 bases not matched to a gene. CDR3 loop: CASSAFAGGLDTQYF. The CDR3 DNA follows: TGTGCCAGCAGCGCCTTCGCGGGAGGGCTAGATACGCAGTATTTT.

This clonotype has at least ten counts. CDR3 nucleotide sequence: TGTGCCAGCTCAGGACGGACCTCCTACGAGCAGTACTTC. This encodes CASSGRTSYEQYF. The chain is built from TRBV25-1 and TRBJ2-7; D gene ambiguous. With 8 bases removed from V and 0 bases from J, the gap between germline ends came to 11 bases. The CDR3 length is 13 residues. Germline V gene lookup returns CDR1 MGHDK and CDR2 SYGVNS.

The chain carries TRBV7-9 and TRBJ2-7; unclear D gene. Germline loops: CDR1 SEHNR, CDR2 FQNEAQ (reference sequence). CDR3 size: 13 residues. Trimming removed 5 bases at V and 3 bases at J, with 11 bases between. CDR3 loop: CASSPPQYYEQYF. The DNA for the CDR3 is TGTGCCAGCAGCCCCCCCCAGTACTACGAGCAGTACTTC. The entire variable domain, with the rest obtained from reference TRBV7-9 and TRBJ2-7, is as follows: DTGVSQNPRHKITKRGQNVTFRCDPISEHNRLYWYRQTLGQGPEFLTYFQNEAQLEKSRLLSDRFSAERPKGSFSTLEIQRTEQGDSAMYLCASSPPQYYEQYFGPGTRLTVT.

This clonotype occurred many times. V is TRBV9 and J is TRBJ2-1, with 13 bases lining up with TRBD2. CDR1 SGDLS and CDR2 YYNGEE come from the germline V gene. This CDR3 has 17 residues. V lost 5 bases, J lost 6 bases, and 11 bases stayed unmatched. Here the CDR3 reads CASSSVFTSGRGNEQFF. The CDR3 DNA is TGTGCCAGCAGTTCTGTTTTTACTAGCGGGAGGGGCAATGAGCAGTTCTTC.

There are many counts of this clonotype. The chain uses TRBV5-1 and TRBJ2-1, with 9 positions matching TRBD2. The CDR3 consists of 15 residues. CDR1 SGHRS and CDR2 YFSETQ come from the germline V gene. After removal of 0 bases from V and 10 bases from J, the junction contained 8 bases not matched to a gene. CDR3 amino acids: CASSLGLAERREQFF. The DNA of the CDR3 is TGCGCCAGCAGCTTGGGACTAGCGGAGCGCCGGGAGCAGTTCTTC.

There are many counts of this clonotype. This chain connects TRBV5-1 to TRBJ2-1; 8 bases match TRBD1. The CDR3 length is 15 residues. Germline CDR1 reads SGHRS; CDR2 reads YFSETQ. The ends lost 4 bases at V and 7 bases at J; junction bases unmatched: 10. The DNA of the CDR3 is TGCGCCAGCAGCACACGGACAGGGTTAAGGAATGAGCAGTTCTTC. It encodes CASSTRTGLRNEQFF.

For this clonotype: This CDR3 is missing its conserved last phenylalanine or tryptophan, likely due to a read error. The chain carries TRBV20-1 and TRBJ2-1; no firm D call. V dropped 3 bases and J dropped 10 bases, with 10 bases sitting between them. The germline V gene has CDR1 DFQATT and CDR2 SNEGSKA (reference sequence). The CDR3 is 11 amino acids. Here the CDR3 reads CSARSAGEQFL. CDR3 in DNA: TGCAGTGCTAGGTCGGCCGGGGAGCAGTTCCTC.

This clonotype has at least ten counts. The gene calls are TRBV5-1 and TRBJ1-1, with a tentative D call TRBD1 (5 bases). Germline CDR1 and CDR2: SGHRS and YFSETQ. The CDR3 is 13 amino acids. V gave up 2 bases and J gave up 6 bases, with 11 bases separating them. The CDR3 protein is CASSLEGRAEAFF. CDR3 nucleotide sequence: TGCGCCAGCAGCTTAGAGGGGCGGGCTGAAGCTTTCTTT.

V usage is TRBV11-2 and J usage is TRBJ2-2, with 9 bases identical to TRBD1. The CDR3 contains 16 residues. V trimming: 5 bases; J trimming: 0 bases; junction bases outside the gene matches: 4. The V gene's germline CDR1 is SGHAT and CDR2 FQNNGV. CDR3 sequence: CASSAQGAANTGELFF. CDR3 nucleotides: TGTGCCAGCAGCGCACAGGGGGCGGCGAACACCGGGGAGCTGTTTTTT. Full variable domain (missing parts from reference TRBV11-2 and TRBJ2-2): EAGVAQSPRYKIIEKRQSVAFWCNPISGHATLYWYQQILGQGPKLLIQFQNNGVVDDSQLPKDRFSAERLKGVDSTLKIQPAKLEDSAVYLCASSAQGAANTGELFFGEGSRLTVL.

Remarks on this clonotype: This may be a read error, as it is one base from a much larger clone. The chain's CDR3 is CTSSPPAGYGYTF. CDR3 nucleotide sequence: TGTACCAGCAGCCCCCCCGCAGGGTATGGCTACACCTTC. The chain uses TRBV7-9 and TRBJ1-2; weak D call: TRBD1 (5 bases). Germline CDR1 SEHNR, CDR2 FQNEAQ (reference sequence). The CDR3 contains 13 residues.

The chain combines TRBV11-2 with TRBJ2-5; D is undetermined. The germline V and J ends were trimmed by 4 bases and 1 base, with 7 bases remaining between them. Germline V CDR1 and CDR2: SGHAT, FQNNGV. This CDR3 spans 13 amino acids. Here the CDR3 reads CASSSGCQETQYF. The DNA for the CDR3 is TGTGCCAGCAGCTCCGGGTGCCAAGAGACCCAGTACTTC.